A single sample is the source of the 23 T cell receptor beta chains below, sequenced in a study of cytomegalovirus exposure and HLA in healthy donors. PCR amplification relied on 60 Vbeta primers (plus 13 Jbeta primers). Some clones are missing from TCRdb's copy, which holds only in-frame ones; the method was immunoSEQ multiplex PCR. The repertoire has 95,000 to 150,000 clones, around 80% of them found once; the top ten carry around 9.5%. The sample consisted of PBMCs. These receptors originate from a female donor in good health and CMV-seropositive.

The chain employs TRBV7-2 and TRBJ1-2; possible D gene TRBD1, 6 bases. The CDR3 is 15 amino acids. Germline values: CDR1 SGHTA, CDR2 FQGNSA. V dropped 0 bases and J dropped 7 bases, with 15 bases sitting between them. The DNA of the CDR3 is TGTGCCAGCAGCTTAGCTAGGACAGCCGCGGGTGGCTACACCTTC. This sequence encodes CASSLARTAAGGYTF.

V usage is TRBV19 and J usage is TRBJ2-1; TRBD1 agrees at 7 bases. The CDR3 extends over 12 amino acids. The V and J ends lost 7 bases and 5 bases, in that order; junction bases with no gene match: 2. Germline V gene data show CDR1 as LNHDA and CDR2 as SQIVND (reference sequence). The CDR3 sequence: CASMGQNNEQFF. For the CDR3, the DNA is TGTGCCAGTATGGGACAGAACAATGAGCAGTTCTTC.

V is TRBV19 and J is TRBJ2-5; 9 bases align to TRBD2. Germline trimming cut 2 bases from V and 7 bases from J; bases unmatched to any gene: 11. The germline gives CDR1 LNHDA, CDR2 SQIVND (reference sequence). The CDR3 is 16 residues long. CDR3 amino acids: CASSIRGGGALGTQYF. In DNA, the CDR3 is TGTGCCAGTAGTATACGCGGCGGGGGGGCTCTCGGGACCCAGTACTTC.

V gene TRBV7-2 combines with J gene TRBJ2-1; 8 nucleotides line up with TRBD2. The CDR3 totals 15 residues. V gave up 1 base and J gave up 7 bases; unmatched junction bases: 6. Per germline, CDR1 SGHTA and CDR2 FQGNSA. CDR3 DNA: TGTGCCAGCAGCTTAGGTCGGGGACTAGAGAATGAGCAGTTCTTC. Translating it yields CASSLGRGLENEQFF. Variable domain in full (rest from reference TRBV7-2 and TRBJ2-1): GAGVSQSPSNKVTEKGKDVELRCDPISGHTALYWYRQSLGQGLEFLIYFQGNSAPDKSGLPSDRFSAERTGGSVSTLTIQRTQQEDSAVYLCASSLGRGLENEQFFGPGTRLTVL.

As regards this clone: The identical CDR3 is also encoded by other nucleotide sequences in the sample. The DNA for the CDR3 is TGCGCCAGTAGACTAGCGGGGGGCGATGAGCAGTTCTTC. Amino acids: CASRLAGGDEQFF. The chain joins TRBV10-2 to TRBJ2-1, with 13 bases aligning to TRBD2. CDR1 is WSHSY and CDR2 is SAAADI in the germline V gene. J lost 8 bases, V lost 9 bases, and 4 bases had no gene match. The length of the CDR3 is 13 residues.

The J gene is TRBJ1-2, the V gene TRBV30, with unresolved D. The V end was cut by 5 bases, the J end by 6 bases, with 13 bases between. Germline loops: CDR1 GTSNPN, CDR2 SVGIG (reference sequence). The CDR3 is 12 amino acids. For the CDR3, the DNA is TGTGCCTGGGACCCCGGGAGTCATGGCTACACCTTC. Translating gives CAWDPGSHGYTF.

In the case of this clone: At the DNA level, this CDR3 is encoded by other sequences in the same sample as well. This chain links TRBV28 with TRBJ1-2; D possibly corresponds to TRBD1 (5 bases). V was trimmed by 2 bases and J by 4 bases, leaving 11 bases between them. Germline V gene sequence: CDR1 MDHEN, CDR2 SYDVKM. The CDR3 sequence is 14 residues long. This CDR3 reads CASSLIQGGYGYTF. CDR3 coding DNA: TGTGCCAGCAGTTTAATTCAGGGTGGCTATGGCTACACCTTC.

A word on this clone: Other DNA sequences in the sample encode the same CDR3. V and J are TRBV18 and TRBJ1-2; 9 nucleotides line up with TRBD1. CDR1 is KGHSH, CDR2 LQKENI, per germline. The CDR3 runs to 15 residues. The ends lost 2 bases at V and 2 bases at J; junction bases unmatched: 3. Here the CDR3 reads CASSPAGQGNYGYTF. The CDR3 bases are TGTGCCAGCTCACCAGCAGGACAGGGGAACTATGGCTACACCTTC.

This rearrangement joins TRBV19 to TRBJ1-2, with D tentatively TRBD1 (6 bases). From germline, CDR1 is LNHDA and CDR2 SQIVND (reference sequence). V gave up 5 bases and J gave up 4 bases, with 17 bases separating them. This CDR3 region has 15 residues. The DNA for the CDR3 is TGTGCCAGTAGTCCAGTATCGGTCAGGGGCTATGGCTACACCTTC. It encodes CASSPVSVRGYGYTF. The full variable domain, in which reference TRBV19 and TRBJ1-2 provide the parts outside the CDR3, is DGGITQSPKYLFRKEGQNVTLSCEQNLNHDAMYWYRQDPGQGLRLIYYSQIVNDFQKGDIAEGYSVSREKKESFPLTVTSAQKNPTAFYLCASSPVSVRGYGYTFGSGTRLTVV.

J is TRBJ1-2 and V is TRBV18; TRBD1 might be the D (6 bases). V was cut by 6 bases and J by 6 bases, with 11 bases left in between. This CDR3 spans 12 amino acids. The germline V gene has CDR1 KGHSH and CDR2 LQKENI. CDR3: CASSPYRDGYTF. The CDR3, as DNA: TGTGCCAGCTCGCCATACAGGGATGGCTACACCTTC.

CDR3 DNA sequence: TGTGCCAGCAGCTTAGGACAGGGGGCAAGAGTCGGGGAGCTGTTTTTT. Translation gives CASSLGQGARVGELFF. The genes are TRBV7-6 and TRBJ2-2, with 10 nucleotides matching TRBD1. The V segment lost 1 base and the J segment 7 bases; nucleotides outside the gene matches: 6. The CDR3 consists of 16 residues. Germline V lookup: CDR1 SGHVS, CDR2 FNYEAQ.

This sequence joins TRBV18 and TRBJ2-1, with D possibly TRBD2 on 5 matching bases. Trimming pared 6 bases from V and 3 bases from J, leaving 15 bases between. The CDR3 runs to 15 residues. Germline V gene data show CDR1 as KGHSH and CDR2 as LQKENI. DNA of the CDR3: TGTGCCAGCTCGACGGACCCAGAGGGCTACAATGAGCAGTTCTTC. Its protein product is CASSTDPEGYNEQFF.

The chain uses TRBV7-9 and TRBJ2-1, with TRBD2 matching over 7 bases. V was clipped by 1 base and J by 2 bases; unmatched bases: 5. This CDR3 contains 16 residues. Germline V gene sequence: CDR1 SEHNR, CDR2 FQNEAQ (reference sequence). The CDR3 region is CASSLERGGTYNEQFF. As DNA, the CDR3 is TGTGCCAGCAGCTTAGAGCGGGGAGGGACCTACAATGAGCAGTTCTTC.

The chain uses TRBV10-2 and TRBJ2-5; TRBD1 matches 9 bases. This CDR3 spans 15 amino acids. Germline V gives CDR1 WSHSY, CDR2 SAAADI. Trimming took 7 bases from V and 4 from J; bases not matched to a gene: 10. DNA of the CDR3: TGCGCCAGCATGTGGGGACAGGGAGGAGCAGAGACCCAGTACTTC. Translation: CASMWGQGGAETQYF.

This sequence joins TRBV2 and TRBJ1-6, with a weak D call TRBD1 (5 bases). The V end was cut by 7 bases, the J end by 7 bases, with 11 bases between. This CDR3 contains 13 residues. Germline CDR1 is SNHLY and CDR2 is FYNNEI. CDR3 sequence: CASKGRGNSPLHF. The CDR3 DNA is TGTGCCAGCAAGGGGCGTGGGAATTCACCCCTCCACTTT. Supplemented by reference TRBV2 and TRBJ1-6, the full variable domain reads EPEVTQTPSHQVTQMGQEVILRCVPISNHLYFYWYRQILGQKVEFLVSFYNNEISEKSEIFDDQFSVERPDGSNFTLKIRSTKLEDSAMYFCASKGRGNSPLHFGNGTRLTVT.

This sequence joins TRBV6-6 and TRBJ1-3; D unresolved. V lost 6 bases, J lost 1 base, and 7 bases lay in between. The CDR3 is 13 residues long. Germline assignment: CDR1 MNHNY and CDR2 SVGAGI (reference sequence). The CDR3 nucleotides are TGTGCCAGCAGGGTCGCGTCTGGAAACACCATATATTTT. It codes for CASRVASGNTIYF.

This chain joins TRBV11-2 and TRBJ2-5, with 11 bases lining up with TRBD2. The V segment lost 5 bases and the J segment 2 bases; nucleotides outside the gene matches: 7. CDR1 is SGHAT, CDR2 FQNNGV, per germline. The CDR3 runs to 16 residues. DNA of the CDR3: TGTGCCAGCAGCCGCTTGCTAGCGGGGGGACAAGAGACCCAGTACTTC. Protein sequence: CASSRLLAGGQETQYF.

The rearrangement joins TRBV5-6 to TRBJ2-7; maybe TRBD1 (5 bases). V lost 1 base and J 4 bases, leaving 6 bases between the germline ends. CDR3 length: 12 residues. Germline CDR1 SGHDT, CDR2 YYEEEE. The CDR3 loop is CASSLRGYEQYF. The CDR3 DNA reads as TGTGCCAGCAGCTTGAGGGGATACGAGCAGTACTTC.

The chain recombines TRBV5-1 with TRBJ2-2; 9 bases match TRBD2. This CDR3 has 15 residues. With V trimmed by 0 bases and J by 7 bases, 4 bases remained unmatched. The germline V gene has CDR1 SGHRS and CDR2 YFSETQ. The CDR3 nucleotides read TGCGCCAGCAGCTTGGGCGGGGGGGCCGACGGGGAGCTGTTTTTT. It encodes CASSLGGGADGELFF.

This rearrangement joins TRBV4-1 to TRBJ1-4; D might be TRBD1 (5 bases). Looked up from germline, CDR1 is MGHRA and CDR2 is YSYEKL. V gave up 4 bases and J gave up 7 bases, with 16 bases separating them. CDR3 length: 15 residues. Here the CDR3 reads CASSPLGGRSEKLFF. The CDR3 DNA sequence: TGCGCCAGCAGCCCTTTGGGGGGGAGGAGTGAAAAACTGTTTTTT.

The chain carries TRBV19 and TRBJ1-5, with TRBD1 matching over 8 bases. J lost 1 base, V lost 3 bases, and 5 bases had no gene match. Germline CDR1 reads LNHDA; CDR2 reads SQIVND (reference sequence). The CDR3 extends over 16 amino acids. CDR3 protein: CASSIQGARSNQPQHF. The CDR3 DNA is TGTGCCAGTAGTATCCAGGGGGCGCGGAGCAATCAGCCCCAGCATTTT. The whole variable domain, remainder taken from reference TRBV19 and TRBJ1-5, is DGGITQSPKYLFRKEGQNVTLSCEQNLNHDAMYWYRQDPGQGLRLIYYSQIVNDFQKGDIAEGYSVSREKKESFPLTVTSAQKNPTAFYLCASSIQGARSNQPQHFGDGTRLSIL.

V usage is TRBV10-3 and J usage is TRBJ1-6; 8 positions agree with TRBD1. The J segment lost 4 bases and the V segment lost 5 bases, leaving 4 bases of the junction unmatched. Germline V lookup: CDR1 ENHRY, CDR2 SYGVKD. The CDR3 loop spans 15 amino acids. The DNA of the CDR3 is TGTGCCATCAGTTCCACAGGGGGTTATAATTCACCCCTCCACTTT. As protein: CAISSTGGYNSPLHF.

The chain combines TRBV19 with TRBJ1-6, with TRBD1 identical over 9 bases. This CDR3 contains 15 residues. The V and J ends lost 4 bases and 14 bases, in that order; junction bases with no gene match: 12. The germline gives CDR1 LNHDA, CDR2 SQIVND (reference sequence). The chain's CDR3 is CASSRPDRGSGALHF. DNA for the CDR3: TGTGCCAGTAGTAGGCCCGACAGGGGGTCAGGAGCCCTCCACTTT.